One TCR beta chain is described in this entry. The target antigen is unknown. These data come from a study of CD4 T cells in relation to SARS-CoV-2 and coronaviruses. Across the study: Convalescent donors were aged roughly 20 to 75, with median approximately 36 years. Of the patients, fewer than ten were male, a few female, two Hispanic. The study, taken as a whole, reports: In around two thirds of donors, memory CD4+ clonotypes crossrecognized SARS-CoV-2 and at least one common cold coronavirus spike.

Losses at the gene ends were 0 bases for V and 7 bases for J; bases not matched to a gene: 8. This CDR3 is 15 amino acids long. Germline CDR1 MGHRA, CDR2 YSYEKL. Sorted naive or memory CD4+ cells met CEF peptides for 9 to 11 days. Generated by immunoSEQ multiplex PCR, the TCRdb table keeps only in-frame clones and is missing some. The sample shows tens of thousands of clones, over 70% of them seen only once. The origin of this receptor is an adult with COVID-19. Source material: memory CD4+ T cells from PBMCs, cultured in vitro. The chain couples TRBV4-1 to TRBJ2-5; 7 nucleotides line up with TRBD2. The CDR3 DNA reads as TGCGCCAGCAGCCAAGATCGGGAGGCATCTGGGACCCAGTACTTC. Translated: CASSQDREASGTQYF.